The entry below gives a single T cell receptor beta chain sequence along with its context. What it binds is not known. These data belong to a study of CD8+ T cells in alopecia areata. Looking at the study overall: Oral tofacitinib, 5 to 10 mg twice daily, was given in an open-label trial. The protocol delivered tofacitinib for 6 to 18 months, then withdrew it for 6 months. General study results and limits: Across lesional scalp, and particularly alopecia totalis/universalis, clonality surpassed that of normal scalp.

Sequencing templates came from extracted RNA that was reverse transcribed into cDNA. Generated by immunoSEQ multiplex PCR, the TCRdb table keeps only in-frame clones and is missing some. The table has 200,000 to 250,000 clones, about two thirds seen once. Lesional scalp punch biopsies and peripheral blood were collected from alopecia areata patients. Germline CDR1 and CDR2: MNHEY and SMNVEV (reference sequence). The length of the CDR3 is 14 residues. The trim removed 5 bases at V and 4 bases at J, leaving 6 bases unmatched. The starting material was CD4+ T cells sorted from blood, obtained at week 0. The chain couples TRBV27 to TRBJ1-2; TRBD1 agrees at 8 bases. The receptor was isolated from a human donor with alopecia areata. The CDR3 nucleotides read TGTGCCAGCAGTACTCGCAGGGGGCCCTATGGCTACACCTTC. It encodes CASSTRRGPYGYTF.